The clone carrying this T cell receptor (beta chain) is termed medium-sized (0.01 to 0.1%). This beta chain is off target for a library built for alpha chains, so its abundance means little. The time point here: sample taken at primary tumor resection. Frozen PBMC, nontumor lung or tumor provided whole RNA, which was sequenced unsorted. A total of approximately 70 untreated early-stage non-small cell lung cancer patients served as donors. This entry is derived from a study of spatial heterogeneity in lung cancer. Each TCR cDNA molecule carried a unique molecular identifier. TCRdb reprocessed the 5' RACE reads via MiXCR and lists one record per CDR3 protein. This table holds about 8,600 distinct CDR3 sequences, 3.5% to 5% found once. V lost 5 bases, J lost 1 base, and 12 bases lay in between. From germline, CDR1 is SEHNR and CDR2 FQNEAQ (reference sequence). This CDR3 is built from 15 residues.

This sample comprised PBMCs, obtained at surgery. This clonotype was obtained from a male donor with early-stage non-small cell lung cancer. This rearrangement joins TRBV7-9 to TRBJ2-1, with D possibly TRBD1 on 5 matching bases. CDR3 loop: CASSPTGRSYNEQFF. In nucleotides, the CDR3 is TGTGCCAGCAGCCCCACAGGACGATCCTACAATGAGCAGTTCTTC.